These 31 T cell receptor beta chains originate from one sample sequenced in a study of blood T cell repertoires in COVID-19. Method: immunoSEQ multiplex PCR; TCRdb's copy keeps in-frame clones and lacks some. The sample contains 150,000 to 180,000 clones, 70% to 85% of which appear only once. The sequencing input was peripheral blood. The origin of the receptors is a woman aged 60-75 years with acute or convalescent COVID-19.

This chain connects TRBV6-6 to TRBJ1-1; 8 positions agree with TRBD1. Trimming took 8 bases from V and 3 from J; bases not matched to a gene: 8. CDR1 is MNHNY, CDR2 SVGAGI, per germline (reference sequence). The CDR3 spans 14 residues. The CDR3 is CASVYPGGHTEAFF. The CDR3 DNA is TGTGCCAGCGTTTACCCAGGGGGCCACACTGAAGCTTTCTTT.

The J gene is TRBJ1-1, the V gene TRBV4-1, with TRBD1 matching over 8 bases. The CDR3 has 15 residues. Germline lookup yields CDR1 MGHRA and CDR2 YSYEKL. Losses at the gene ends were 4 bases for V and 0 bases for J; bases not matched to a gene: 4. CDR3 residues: CASSPRQGLNTEAFF. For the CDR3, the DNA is TGCGCCAGCAGCCCTCGACAGGGGTTGAACACTGAAGCTTTCTTT.

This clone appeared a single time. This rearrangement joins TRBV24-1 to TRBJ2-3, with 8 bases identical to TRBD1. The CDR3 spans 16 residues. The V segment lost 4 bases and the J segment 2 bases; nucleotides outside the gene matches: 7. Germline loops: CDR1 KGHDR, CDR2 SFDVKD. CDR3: CATSEGTGSYTDTQYF. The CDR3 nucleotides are TGTGCCACCAGTGAGGGGACAGGATCCTACACAGATACGCAGTATTTT.

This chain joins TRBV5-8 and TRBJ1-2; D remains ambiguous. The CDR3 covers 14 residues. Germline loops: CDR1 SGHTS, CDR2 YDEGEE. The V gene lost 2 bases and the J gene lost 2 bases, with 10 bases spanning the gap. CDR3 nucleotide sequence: TGTGCCAGCAGCTTAATGGTCAGAAACTATGGCTACACCTTC. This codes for CASSLMVRNYGYTF.

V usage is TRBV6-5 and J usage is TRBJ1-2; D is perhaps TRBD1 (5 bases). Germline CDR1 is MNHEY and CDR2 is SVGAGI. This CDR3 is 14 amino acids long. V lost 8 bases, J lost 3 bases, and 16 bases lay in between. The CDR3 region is CASAVAGSDYGYTF. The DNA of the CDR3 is TGTGCCAGCGCCGTGGCAGGGTCGGACTATGGCTACACCTTC.

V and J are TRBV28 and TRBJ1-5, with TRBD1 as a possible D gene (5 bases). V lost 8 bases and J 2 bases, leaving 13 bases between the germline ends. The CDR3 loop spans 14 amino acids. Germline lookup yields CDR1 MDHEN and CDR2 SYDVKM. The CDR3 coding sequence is TGTGCCAGCCAATTCGGGGGGGGCAATCAGCCCCAGCATTTT. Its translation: CASQFGGGNQPQHF. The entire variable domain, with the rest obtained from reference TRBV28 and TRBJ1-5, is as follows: DVKVTQSSRYLVKRTGEKVFLECVQDMDHENMFWYRQDPGLGLRLIYFSYDVKMKEKGDIPEGYSVSREKKERFSLILESASTNQTSMYLCASQFGGGNQPQHFGDGTRLSIL.

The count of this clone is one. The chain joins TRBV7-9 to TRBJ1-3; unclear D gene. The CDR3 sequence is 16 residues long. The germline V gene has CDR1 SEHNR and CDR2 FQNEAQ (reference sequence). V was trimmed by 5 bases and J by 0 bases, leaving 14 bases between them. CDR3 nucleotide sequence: TGTGCCAGCAGCCGTTCCAGGTTGAGCTCTGGAAACACCATATATTTT. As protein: CASSRSRLSSGNTIYF. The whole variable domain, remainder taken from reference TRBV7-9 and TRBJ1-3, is DTGVSQNPRHKITKRGQNVTFRCDPISEHNRLYWYRQTLGQGPEFLTYFQNEAQLEKSRLLSDRFSAERPKGSFSTLEIQRTEQGDSAMYLCASSRSRLSSGNTIYFGEGSWLTVV.

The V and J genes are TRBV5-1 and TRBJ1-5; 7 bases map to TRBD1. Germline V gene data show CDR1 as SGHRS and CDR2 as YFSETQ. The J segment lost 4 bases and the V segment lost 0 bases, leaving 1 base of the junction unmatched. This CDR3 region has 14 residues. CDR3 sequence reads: CASSLDRGNQPQHF. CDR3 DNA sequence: TGCGCCAGCAGCTTGGACAGGGGAAATCAGCCCCAGCATTTT.

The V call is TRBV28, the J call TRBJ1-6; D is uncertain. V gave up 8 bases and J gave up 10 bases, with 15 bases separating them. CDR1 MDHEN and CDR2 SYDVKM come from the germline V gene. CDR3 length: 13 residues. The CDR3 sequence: CASGGLSASPLHF. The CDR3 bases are TGTGCCAGCGGAGGACTTTCGGCATCACCCCTCCACTTT.

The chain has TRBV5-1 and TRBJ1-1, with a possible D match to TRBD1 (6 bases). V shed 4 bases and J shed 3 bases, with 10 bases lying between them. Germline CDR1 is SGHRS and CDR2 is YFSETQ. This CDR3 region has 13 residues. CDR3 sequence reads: CASSPGQYTEAFF. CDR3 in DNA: TGCGCCAGCAGCCCAGGACAGTACACTGAAGCTTTCTTT.

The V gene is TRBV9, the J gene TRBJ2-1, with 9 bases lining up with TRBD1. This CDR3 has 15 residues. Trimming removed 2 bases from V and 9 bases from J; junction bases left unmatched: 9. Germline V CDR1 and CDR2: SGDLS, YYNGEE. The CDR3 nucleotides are TGTGCCAGCAGCGTTACAGGGGGCGGGCGGAGTGAGCAGTTCTTC. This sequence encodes CASSVTGGGRSEQFF.

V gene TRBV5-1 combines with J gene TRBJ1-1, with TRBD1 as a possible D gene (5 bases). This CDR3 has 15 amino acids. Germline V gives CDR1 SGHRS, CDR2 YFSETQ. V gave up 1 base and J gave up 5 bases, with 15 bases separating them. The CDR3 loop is CASSLNPGVGTEAFF. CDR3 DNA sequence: TGCGCCAGCAGCTTGAATCCGGGGGTGGGAACTGAAGCTTTCTTT. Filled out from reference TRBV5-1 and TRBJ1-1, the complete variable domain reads KAGVTQTPRYLIKTRGQQVTLSCSPISGHRSVSWYQQTPGQGLQFLFEYFSETQRNKGNFPGRFSGRQFSNSRSEMNVSTLELGDSALYLCASSLNPGVGTEAFFGQGTRLTVV.

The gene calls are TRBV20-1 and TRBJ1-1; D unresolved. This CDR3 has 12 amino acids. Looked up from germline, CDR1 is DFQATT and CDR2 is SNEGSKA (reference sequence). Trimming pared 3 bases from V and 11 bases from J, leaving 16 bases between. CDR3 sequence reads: CSASEQLARAFF. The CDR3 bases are TGCAGTGCTAGTGAACAGCTCGCTCGGGCTTTCTTT.

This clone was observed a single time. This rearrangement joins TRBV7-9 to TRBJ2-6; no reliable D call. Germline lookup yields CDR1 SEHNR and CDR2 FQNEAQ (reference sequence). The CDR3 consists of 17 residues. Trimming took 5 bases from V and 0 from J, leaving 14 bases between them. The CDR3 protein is CASSQPSSFSGANVLTF. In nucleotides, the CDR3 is TGTGCCAGCAGCCAACCCAGTTCGTTCTCTGGGGCCAACGTCCTGACTTTC.

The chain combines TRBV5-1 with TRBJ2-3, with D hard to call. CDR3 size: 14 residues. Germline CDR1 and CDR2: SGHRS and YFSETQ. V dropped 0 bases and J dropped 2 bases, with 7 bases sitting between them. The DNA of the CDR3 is TGCGCCAGCAGCTTGGTAGTTGCCACAGATACGCAGTATTTT. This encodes CASSLVVATDTQYF. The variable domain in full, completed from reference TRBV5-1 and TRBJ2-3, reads KAGVTQTPRYLIKTRGQQVTLSCSPISGHRSVSWYQQTPGQGLQFLFEYFSETQRNKGNFPGRFSGRQFSNSRSEMNVSTLELGDSALYLCASSLVVATDTQYFGPGTRLTVL.

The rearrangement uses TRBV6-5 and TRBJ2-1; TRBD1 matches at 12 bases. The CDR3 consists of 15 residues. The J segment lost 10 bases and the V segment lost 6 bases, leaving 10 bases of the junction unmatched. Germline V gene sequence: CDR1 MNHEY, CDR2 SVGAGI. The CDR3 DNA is TGTGCCAGCAGACCGGGACAGGGGGCCCGCTGGGAGCAGTTCTTC. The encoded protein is CASRPGQGARWEQFF.

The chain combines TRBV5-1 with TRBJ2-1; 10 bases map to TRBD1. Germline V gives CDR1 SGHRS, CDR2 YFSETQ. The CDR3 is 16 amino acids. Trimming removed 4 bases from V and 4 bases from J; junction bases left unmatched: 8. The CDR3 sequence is CASSPFGTGEYNEQFF. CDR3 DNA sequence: TGCGCCAGCAGCCCGTTCGGGACAGGGGAGTACAATGAGCAGTTCTTC.

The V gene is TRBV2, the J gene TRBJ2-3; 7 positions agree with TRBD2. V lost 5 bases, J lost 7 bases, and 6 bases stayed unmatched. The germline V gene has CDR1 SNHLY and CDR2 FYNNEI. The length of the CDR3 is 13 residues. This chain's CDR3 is CASSLSLAHTQYF. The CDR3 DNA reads TGTGCCAGCAGTCTATCACTAGCGCATACGCAGTATTTT.

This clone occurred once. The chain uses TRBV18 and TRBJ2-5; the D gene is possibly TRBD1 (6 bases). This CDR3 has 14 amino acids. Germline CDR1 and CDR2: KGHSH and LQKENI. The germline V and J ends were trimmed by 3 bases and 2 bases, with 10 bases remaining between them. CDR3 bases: TGTGCCAGCTCACCCGGGACAATTCAAGAGACCCAGTACTTC. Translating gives CASSPGTIQETQYF.

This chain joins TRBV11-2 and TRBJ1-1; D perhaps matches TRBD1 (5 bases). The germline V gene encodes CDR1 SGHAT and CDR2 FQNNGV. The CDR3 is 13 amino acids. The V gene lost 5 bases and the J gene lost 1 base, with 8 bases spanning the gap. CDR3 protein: CASSGRANTEAFF. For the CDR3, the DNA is TGTGCCAGCAGCGGCAGGGCGAACACTGAAGCTTTCTTT.

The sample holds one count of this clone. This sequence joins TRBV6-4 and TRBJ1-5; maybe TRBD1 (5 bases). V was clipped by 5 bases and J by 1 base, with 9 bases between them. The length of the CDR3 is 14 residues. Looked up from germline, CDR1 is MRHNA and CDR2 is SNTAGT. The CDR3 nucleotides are TGTGCCAGCAGTACACGGGGGAGCAATCAGCCCCAGCATTTT. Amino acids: CASSTRGSNQPQHF.

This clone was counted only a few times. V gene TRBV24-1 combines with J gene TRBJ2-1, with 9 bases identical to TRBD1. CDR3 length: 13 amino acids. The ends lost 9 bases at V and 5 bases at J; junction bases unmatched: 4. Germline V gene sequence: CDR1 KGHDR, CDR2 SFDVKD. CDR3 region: CATQDRGNNEQFF. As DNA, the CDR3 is TGTGCCACCCAGGACAGGGGAAACAATGAGCAGTTCTTC.

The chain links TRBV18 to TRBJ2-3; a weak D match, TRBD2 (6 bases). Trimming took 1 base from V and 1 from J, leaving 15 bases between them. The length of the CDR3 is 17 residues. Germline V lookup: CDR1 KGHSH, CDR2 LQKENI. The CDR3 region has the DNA TGTGCCAGCTCACCACTGAGGTCGGGGACTCGCACAGATACGCAGTATTTT. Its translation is CASSPLRSGTRTDTQYF.

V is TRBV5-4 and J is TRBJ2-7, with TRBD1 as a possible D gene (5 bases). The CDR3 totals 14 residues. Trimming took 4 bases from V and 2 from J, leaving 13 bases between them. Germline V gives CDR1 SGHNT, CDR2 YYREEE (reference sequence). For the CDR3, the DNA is TGTGCCAGCAGCCTGATTGACAGAGCCTACGAGCAGTACTTC. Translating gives CASSLIDRAYEQYF.

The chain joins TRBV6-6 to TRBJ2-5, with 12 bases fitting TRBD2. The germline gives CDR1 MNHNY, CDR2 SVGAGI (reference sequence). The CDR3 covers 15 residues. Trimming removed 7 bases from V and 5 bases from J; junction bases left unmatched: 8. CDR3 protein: CASKPAGTSGETQYF. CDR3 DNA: TGTGCCAGCAAGCCCGCCGGGACTAGCGGGGAGACCCAGTACTTC.

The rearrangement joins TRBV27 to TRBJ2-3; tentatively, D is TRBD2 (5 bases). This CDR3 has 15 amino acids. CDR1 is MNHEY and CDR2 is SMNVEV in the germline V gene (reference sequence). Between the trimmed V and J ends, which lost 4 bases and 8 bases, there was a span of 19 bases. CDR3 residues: CASSSTRTSLRTQYF. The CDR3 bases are TGTGCCAGCAGTTCTACGAGGACTTCATTGCGTACGCAGTATTTT.

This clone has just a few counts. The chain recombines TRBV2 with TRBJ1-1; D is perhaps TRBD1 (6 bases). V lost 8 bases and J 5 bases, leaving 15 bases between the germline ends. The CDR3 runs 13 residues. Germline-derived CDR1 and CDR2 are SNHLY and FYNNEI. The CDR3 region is CASGEGGWTEAFF. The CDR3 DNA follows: TGTGCCAGCGGAGAGGGGGGGTGGACTGAAGCTTTCTTT.

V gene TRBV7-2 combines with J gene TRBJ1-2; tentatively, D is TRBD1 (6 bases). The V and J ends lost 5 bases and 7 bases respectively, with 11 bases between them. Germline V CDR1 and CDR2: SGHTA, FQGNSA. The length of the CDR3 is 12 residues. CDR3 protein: CASSERTAGYTF. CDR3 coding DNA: TGTGCCAGCAGCGAAAGGACAGCTGGCTACACCTTC.

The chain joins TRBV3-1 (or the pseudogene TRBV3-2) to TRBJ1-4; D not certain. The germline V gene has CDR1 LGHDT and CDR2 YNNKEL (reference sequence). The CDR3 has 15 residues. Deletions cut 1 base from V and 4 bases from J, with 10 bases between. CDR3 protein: CASSQGPVLNEKLFF. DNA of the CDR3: TGTGCCAGCAGCCAAGGGCCCGTTCTTAATGAAAAACTGTTTTTT.

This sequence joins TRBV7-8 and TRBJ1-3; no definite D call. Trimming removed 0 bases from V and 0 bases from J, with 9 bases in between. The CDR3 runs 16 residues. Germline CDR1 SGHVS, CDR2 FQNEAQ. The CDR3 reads CASSLALSFSGNTIYF. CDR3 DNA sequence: TGTGCCAGCAGCTTAGCGCTGAGTTTCTCTGGAAACACCATATATTTT.

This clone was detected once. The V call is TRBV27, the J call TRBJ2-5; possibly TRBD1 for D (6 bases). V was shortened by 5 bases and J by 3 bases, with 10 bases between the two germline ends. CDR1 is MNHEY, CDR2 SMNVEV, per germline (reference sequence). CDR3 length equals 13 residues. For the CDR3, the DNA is TGTGCCAGCAGTGCCTACAGGGAAGAGACCCAGTACTTC. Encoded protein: CASSAYREETQYF.